This T cell receptor (beta chain) originates from a study of cytomegalovirus exposure and HLA in healthy donors. It was with 60 Vbeta and 13 Jbeta primers that the PCR ran. Profiled with immunoSEQ multiplex PCR; TCRdb holds only in-frame clones, not every one. The sample consists of roughly 120,000 clones, 70% to 85% of them appearing once. Trimming removed 4 bases at V and 5 bases at J, with 18 bases between. Germline loops: CDR1 LGHNA, CDR2 YSLEER. The CDR3 contains 16 residues. The TCR originated in a woman between 45 and 65 years old in good health and CMV-seropositive. This rearrangement joins TRBV4-3 to TRBJ1-5, with D unresolved. The material sequenced was PBMCs. The CDR3 loop is CASSRGLWEDDQPQHF. The CDR3 bases are TGCGCCAGCAGCCGAGGGTTATGGGAGGACGATCAGCCCCAGCATTTT.